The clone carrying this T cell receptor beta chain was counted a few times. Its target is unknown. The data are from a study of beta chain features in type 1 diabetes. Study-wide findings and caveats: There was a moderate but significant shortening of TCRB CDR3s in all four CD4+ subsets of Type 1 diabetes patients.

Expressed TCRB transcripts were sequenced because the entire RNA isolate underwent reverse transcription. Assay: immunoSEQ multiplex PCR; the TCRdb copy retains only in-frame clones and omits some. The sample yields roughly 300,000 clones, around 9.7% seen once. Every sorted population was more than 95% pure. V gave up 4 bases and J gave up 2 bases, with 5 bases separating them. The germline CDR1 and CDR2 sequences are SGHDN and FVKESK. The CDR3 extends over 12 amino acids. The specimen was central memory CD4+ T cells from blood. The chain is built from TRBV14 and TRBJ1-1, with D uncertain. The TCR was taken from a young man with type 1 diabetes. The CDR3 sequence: CASSRFNTEAFF. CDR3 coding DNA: TGTGCCAGCAGCCGGTTTAACACTGAAGCTTTCTTT. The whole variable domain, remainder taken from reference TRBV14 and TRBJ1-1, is EAGVTQFPSHSVIEKGQTVTLRCDPISGHDNLYWYRRVMGKEIKFLLHFVKESKQDESGMPNNRFLAERTGGTYSTLKVQPAELEDSGVYFCASSRFNTEAFFGQGTRLTVV.